The T cell receptor beta chain described here comes from a study of cytomegalovirus exposure and HLA in healthy donors. Study-wide context: Among the approximately 400 genotyped donors, over 70% were placed in the Caucasian-associated ancestry cluster.

For this clone: The antigen remains undetermined.

Study outcomes and limitations: HLA alleles showed associations with about 17,000 TCR beta sequences in a later analysis, at a 0.05 false discovery rate.

The PCR used 60 Vbeta and 13 Jbeta primers. Measured with immunoSEQ multiplex PCR; TCRdb has only the in-frame clones, and not every one. Of about 200,000 clones listed, about 84% are singletons. While unrecorded immune exposures were likely, the donors were nominally healthy when sampled. This receptor was taken from a woman in her 30s in good health and CMV-seropositive. The sample comprised PBMCs.

For the CDR3, the DNA is TGCGCCAGCAGCCAAGAACCGGGGCTAGCGGAAGGCACAGATACGCAGTATTTT. Translation: CASSQEPGLAEGTDTQYF. The chain couples TRBV4-1 to TRBJ2-3, with 7 bases lining up with TRBD2. The CDR3 covers 18 residues. Per the germline V gene, CDR1 is MGHRA and CDR2 is YSYEKL. Germline trimming cut 0 bases from V and 1 base from J; bases unmatched to any gene: 10.